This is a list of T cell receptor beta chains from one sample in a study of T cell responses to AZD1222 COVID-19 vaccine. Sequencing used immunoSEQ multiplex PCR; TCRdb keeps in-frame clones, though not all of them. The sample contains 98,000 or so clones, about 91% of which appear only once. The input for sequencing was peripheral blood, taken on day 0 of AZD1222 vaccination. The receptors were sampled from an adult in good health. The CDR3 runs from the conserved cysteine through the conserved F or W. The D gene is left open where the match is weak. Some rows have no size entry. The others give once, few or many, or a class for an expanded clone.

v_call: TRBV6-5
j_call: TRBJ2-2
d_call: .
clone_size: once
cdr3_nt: TGTGCCAGCGGAGGGAACACCGGGGAGCTGTTTTTT
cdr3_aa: CASGGNTGELFF

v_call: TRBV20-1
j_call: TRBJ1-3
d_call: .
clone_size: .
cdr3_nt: TGCAGTGCTAGAACGGCAAACACCATATATTTT
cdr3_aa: CSARTANTIYF

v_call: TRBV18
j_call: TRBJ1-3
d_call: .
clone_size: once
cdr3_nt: TGTGCCAGCTCACCACGCCAGTCGCCCTCTGGAAACACCATATATTTT
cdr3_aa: CASSPRQSPSGNTIYF

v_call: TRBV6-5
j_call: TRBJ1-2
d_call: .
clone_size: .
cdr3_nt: TGTGCCAGCCGTACCGGGACACCTTCTAACTATGGCTACACCTTC
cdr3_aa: CASRTGTPSNYGYTF

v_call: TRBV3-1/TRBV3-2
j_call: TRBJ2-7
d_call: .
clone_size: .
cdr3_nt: TGTGCCAGCAGCCAAGAGGACTGGCCCTACGAGCAGTACTTC
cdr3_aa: CASSQEDWPYEQYF

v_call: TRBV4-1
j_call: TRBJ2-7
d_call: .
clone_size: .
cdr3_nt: TGCGCCAGCAGTGCCGGGACCTCCTACGAGCAGTACTTC
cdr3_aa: CASSAGTSYEQYF

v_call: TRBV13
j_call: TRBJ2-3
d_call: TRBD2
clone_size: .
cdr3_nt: TGTGCCAGCAGCTTAGATCGACTAGCGCCAGATACGCAGTATTTT
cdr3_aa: CASSLDRLAPDTQYF

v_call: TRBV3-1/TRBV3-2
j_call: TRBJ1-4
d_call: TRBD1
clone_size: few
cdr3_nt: TGTGCCAGCAGACGTGGGACAGTAGAAAAACTGTTTTTT
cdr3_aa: CASRRGTVEKLFF

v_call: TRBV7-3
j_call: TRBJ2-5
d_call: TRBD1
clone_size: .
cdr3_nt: TGTGCCAGCAGCCATGGAAGGACAGGGGAAGAGACCCAGTACTTC
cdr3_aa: CASSHGRTGEETQYF

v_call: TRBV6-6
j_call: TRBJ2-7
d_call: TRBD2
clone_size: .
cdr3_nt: TGTGCCACTGCGTTGACTAGCGGTTTCTACGAGCAGTACTTC
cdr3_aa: CATALTSGFYEQYF

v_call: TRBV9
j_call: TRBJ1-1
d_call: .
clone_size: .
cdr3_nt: TGTGCCAGCAGCCCAAGACAGGAGGGGGGTGAAGCTTTCTTT
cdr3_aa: CASSPRQEGGEAFF